This TCR beta chain was retrieved from a study of OX40 agonist ivuxolimab in advanced cancers. Whole-study context: The treatment was a fully human IgG2 OX40 agonist, ivuxolimab.

Looked up from germline, CDR1 is PRHDT and CDR2 is FYEKMQ (reference sequence). The CDR3 is made up of 15 amino acids. V lost 6 bases and J lost 4, with 15 bases in between. The repertoire was sequenced with immunoSEQ multiplex PCR; TCRdb's copy has only in-frame clones and lacks some. The table has under 85,000 clones, approximately 85% seen once. The sequencing here drew on CD4+ or CD8+ T cells sorted from blood, taken in a trial of the OX40 agonist ivuxolimab. This clonotype originated in an adult with an advanced solid tumor such as melanoma, head and neck, liver or kidney cancer. The chain combines TRBV13 with TRBJ2-2; possible D gene TRBD1, 6 bases. Here the CDR3 reads CASRVGQSSTGELFF. CDR3 bases: TGTGCCAGCAGGGTGGGACAAAGTAGCACCGGGGAGCTGTTTTTT.